In this sample, the clone carrying this T cell receptor (beta chain) turned up many times. Its specificity is unknown. This record belongs to a study of human T cells and chemical hapten exposure. Germline V gene sequence: CDR1 KGHDR, CDR2 SFDVKD. This CDR3 contains 15 residues. V was clipped by 4 bases and J by 5 bases; unmatched bases: 5. TCRdb processed the RACE reads anew with MiXCR; each CDR3 protein has one entry. The sample has around 380,000 distinct CDR3 sequences, roughly 4.8% seen once. Overall study results and limits: TCRs at a frequency above 1 in 1000 stayed unchanged with DPC sensitization.

As to time point: patch test 1, 2 weeks after DPC sensitization. Treatment specified: therapeutic diphenylcyclopropenone sensitization with weekly scalp DPC. Total RNA was isolated from unfractionated whole blood. Material: whole blood, obtained in connection with sensitization to the hapten diphenylcyclopropenone (DPC). The receptor was isolated from a woman in her forties or fifties with alopecia areata. Some clones in this sample may be carry-over from other donors' samples. The chain employs TRBV24-1 and TRBJ2-3, with 10 bases that match TRBD1. The CDR3 loop is CATSDQTGGEDTQYF. The CDR3 nucleotides are TGTGCCACCAGTGACCAGACAGGGGGCGAAGATACGCAGTATTTT.